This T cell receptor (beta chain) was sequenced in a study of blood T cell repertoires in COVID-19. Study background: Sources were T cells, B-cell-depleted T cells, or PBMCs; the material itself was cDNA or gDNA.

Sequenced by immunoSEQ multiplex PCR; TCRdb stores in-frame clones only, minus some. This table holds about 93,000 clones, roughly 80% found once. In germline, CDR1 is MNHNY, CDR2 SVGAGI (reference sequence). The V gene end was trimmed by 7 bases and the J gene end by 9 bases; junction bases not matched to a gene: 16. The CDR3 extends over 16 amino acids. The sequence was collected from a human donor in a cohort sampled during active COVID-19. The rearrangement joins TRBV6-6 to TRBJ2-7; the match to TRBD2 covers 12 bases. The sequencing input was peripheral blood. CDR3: CASTPTTTSGGSVQYF. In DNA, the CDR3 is TGTGCCAGCACCCCCACCACAACTAGCGGGGGGAGCGTGCAGTACTTC.